Listed below are T cell receptor beta chains from one sample, sequenced in a study of prognosis after radiotherapy for stage I lung cancer. TCRdb analysed the multiplex PCR reads with MiXCR anew, one entry per CDR3 protein. The table lists 15,000 or so distinct CDR3 sequences, roughly 50% of them singletons. Here the sequenced sample was PBMCs, taken before or after stereotactic body radiation therapy (not recorded which). These receptors originate from a donor over 45 with non-small cell lung cancer. CDR3s include the opening cysteine and the closing phenylalanine or tryptophan. Fields, in order: CDR3 DNA, CDR3 protein, V gene, CDR3 length, J gene, D gene, clone size. D genes are given only for firm matches. Expanded clones are given a class, and other clones once, few, many or no size at all.

cdr3_nt: TGTGCCAGCAGCCCACCGGGACTAGCGGGGTATGAGCAGTTCTTC
cdr3_aa: CASSPPGLAGYEQFF
v_call: TRBV5-4
cdr3_length: 15
j_call: TRBJ2-1
d_call: TRBD2
clone_size: many

cdr3_nt: TGCGCCAGCAGCTTGGGGGGGCCGGGGCGAGGGACCTACAATGAGCAGTTCTTC
cdr3_aa: CASSLGGPGRGTYNEQFF
v_call: TRBV5-1
cdr3_length: 18
j_call: TRBJ2-1
d_call: .
clone_size: many

cdr3_nt: TGTGCCAGCAGCGAAGACAGGCCGGAGACCCAGTACTTC
cdr3_aa: CASSEDRPETQYF
v_call: TRBV11-2
cdr3_length: 13
j_call: TRBJ2-5
d_call: .
clone_size: medium-sized

cdr3_nt: TGTGCCACCAGTTGGACGGAGGCCAGCTCCACAGATACGCAGTATTTT
cdr3_aa: CATSWTEASSTDTQYF
v_call: TRBV24-1
cdr3_length: 16
j_call: TRBJ2-3
d_call: .
clone_size: .

cdr3_nt: TGCAGCGTTGAACAGACTAGAGGTGGCAAAGATACGCAGTATTTT
cdr3_aa: CSVEQTRGGKDTQYF
v_call: TRBV29-1
cdr3_length: 15
j_call: TRBJ2-3
d_call: .
clone_size: .

cdr3_nt: TGTGCCAGCAGATCTCCATGGGACAGGCTCGTATATGGCTACACCTTC
cdr3_aa: CASRSPWDRLVYGYTF
v_call: TRBV6-2/TRBV6-3
cdr3_length: 16
j_call: TRBJ1-2
d_call: TRBD1
clone_size: .

cdr3_nt: TGTGCCAGCGGTCTAGACGCGTCTAGCACAGATACGCAGTATTTT
cdr3_aa: CASGLDASSTDTQYF
v_call: TRBV12-3/TRBV12-4
cdr3_length: 15
j_call: TRBJ2-3
d_call: .
clone_size: few

cdr3_nt: TGTGCCACCAGCAGAAGTAAAGGGATCGATGAGCAGTTCTTC
cdr3_aa: CATSRSKGIDEQFF
v_call: TRBV15
cdr3_length: 14
j_call: TRBJ2-1
d_call: .
clone_size: medium-sized

cdr3_nt: TGTGCCAGCAGCTTTAGTGGTAGCGGGGCCAACTCCTACAATGAGCAGTTCTTC
cdr3_aa: CASSFSGSGANSYNEQFF
v_call: TRBV7-2
cdr3_length: 18
j_call: TRBJ2-1
d_call: TRBD2
clone_size: .

cdr3_nt: TGTGCCAGCAGTTACATAGGGAAACACAATGAGCAGTTCTTC
cdr3_aa: CASSYIGKHNEQFF
v_call: TRBV6-5
cdr3_length: 14
j_call: TRBJ2-1
d_call: .
clone_size: medium-sized

cdr3_nt: TGCAGTGCTACAGACGGAGCAGACTCCTACGAGCAGTACTTC
cdr3_aa: CSATDGADSYEQYF
v_call: TRBV20-1
cdr3_length: 14
j_call: TRBJ2-7
d_call: .
clone_size: many

cdr3_nt: TGTGCCAGCAGCGGACCCTCTCTTGATGAGCAGTTCTTC
cdr3_aa: CASSGPSLDEQFF
v_call: TRBV12-3/TRBV12-4
cdr3_length: 13
j_call: TRBJ2-1
d_call: .
clone_size: many

cdr3_nt: TGTGCCGGCAGCTTGTACAGGGATGGCACCGGGGAGCTGTTTTTT
cdr3_aa: CAGSLYRDGTGELFF
v_call: TRBV5-6
cdr3_length: 15
j_call: TRBJ2-2
d_call: .
clone_size: many

cdr3_nt: TGTGCCATCAGTGAGTCCGGCCACTCCTACGAGCAGTACTTC
cdr3_aa: CAISESGHSYEQYF
v_call: TRBV10-3
cdr3_length: 14
j_call: TRBJ2-7
d_call: .
clone_size: many

cdr3_nt: TGTGCCAGCAGCGCGGACGGGGACGAGCAGTACTTC
cdr3_aa: CASSADGDEQYF
v_call: TRBV7-9
cdr3_length: 12
j_call: TRBJ2-7
d_call: .
clone_size: many

cdr3_nt: TGTGCCAGCAGTCTCACAGGGGTGAAAGTAGGAAACACCATATATTTT
cdr3_aa: CASSLTGVKVGNTIYF
v_call: TRBV6-1
cdr3_length: 16
j_call: TRBJ1-3
d_call: TRBD1
clone_size: .

cdr3_nt: TGCAGTGCTACCCCAGTTCCGACAGCCTATGGCTACACCTTC
cdr3_aa: CSATPVPTAYGYTF
v_call: TRBV20-1
cdr3_length: 14
j_call: TRBJ1-2
d_call: .
clone_size: .

cdr3_nt: TGTGCCAGCAGTGTTTTTGGGGGCGTTTATAATTCACCCCTCCACTTT
cdr3_aa: CASSVFGGVYNSPLHF
v_call: TRBV2
cdr3_length: 16
j_call: TRBJ1-6
d_call: .
clone_size: many

cdr3_nt: TGTGCCAGCAGTCCCCCCTCAGGGGCTGGGGCCAACGTCCTGACTTTC
cdr3_aa: CASSPPSGAGANVLTF
v_call: TRBV6-1
cdr3_length: 16
j_call: TRBJ2-6
d_call: .
clone_size: medium-sized

cdr3_nt: TGCGCCAGCAGCTTGTGCCAGGGCAGCTATCGCTACACCTTC
cdr3_aa: CASSLCQGSYRYTF
v_call: TRBV5-1
cdr3_length: 14
j_call: TRBJ1-2
d_call: .
clone_size: once

cdr3_nt: TGTGCCAGCGGTGTAAGGGGGTTTAGCAATCAGCCCCAGCATTTT
cdr3_aa: CASGVRGFSNQPQHF
v_call: TRBV27
cdr3_length: 15
j_call: TRBJ1-5
d_call: .
clone_size: .

cdr3_nt: TGTGCCTGGAGTGGCGACAGGAACGATCAGCCCCAGCATTTT
cdr3_aa: CAWSGDRNDQPQHF
v_call: TRBV30
cdr3_length: 14
j_call: TRBJ1-5
d_call: .
clone_size: .

cdr3_nt: TGTGCCAGCATCCCAAAGGACAGGTTCAGTTCACCCCTCCACTTT
cdr3_aa: CASIPKDRFSSPLHF
v_call: TRBV28
cdr3_length: 15
j_call: TRBJ1-6
d_call: TRBD1
clone_size: .

cdr3_nt: TGTGCCAGCAGCTGTACAGGGGTAGAAGCTTTCTTT
cdr3_aa: CASSCTGVEAFF
v_call: TRBV7-9
cdr3_length: 12
j_call: TRBJ1-1
d_call: TRBD1
clone_size: few

cdr3_nt: TGTGCCAGTAGTATAGACCCACCCGGGAGGGCCTCCTCCTACGAGCAGTACTTC
cdr3_aa: CASSIDPPGRASSYEQYF
v_call: TRBV19
cdr3_length: 18
j_call: TRBJ2-7
d_call: TRBD2
clone_size: .

cdr3_nt: TGTGCCAGCAGCTCGCAACCGGGACGGCAGTACTTC
cdr3_aa: CASSSQPGRQYF
v_call: TRBV5-4
cdr3_length: 12
j_call: TRBJ2-7
d_call: .
clone_size: few

cdr3_nt: TGTGCCAGCAGTCTCCAGTGTCATTCACCCCTCGACTTT
cdr3_aa: CASSLQCHSPLDF
v_call: TRBV28
cdr3_length: 13
j_call: TRBJ1-6
d_call: .
clone_size: .

cdr3_nt: TGTGCCACCAGTGATTTGCAGGACAGGGGAAACACCGGGGAGCTGTTTTTT
cdr3_aa: CATSDLQDRGNTGELFF
v_call: TRBV24-1
cdr3_length: 17
j_call: TRBJ2-2
d_call: TRBD1
clone_size: medium-sized

cdr3_nt: TGTGCCAGCAGCCACCGGGACAGGGGTGCAGATACGCAGTATTTT
cdr3_aa: CASSHRDRGADTQYF
v_call: TRBV7-8
cdr3_length: 15
j_call: TRBJ2-3
d_call: TRBD1
clone_size: .

cdr3_nt: TGTGCCAGCAGCTTAGTCTACAGGGGCCGGGACGAGCAGTACTTC
cdr3_aa: CASSLVYRGRDEQYF
v_call: TRBV7-9
cdr3_length: 15
j_call: TRBJ2-7
d_call: TRBD1
clone_size: medium-sized

cdr3_nt: TGCAGTGCTAGAAGTTTTACAACTAATGAAAAACTGTTTTTT
cdr3_aa: CSARSFTTNEKLFF
v_call: TRBV20-1
cdr3_length: 14
j_call: TRBJ1-4
d_call: .
clone_size: many

cdr3_nt: TGTGCCAGCTCACCACCTGGGGCGGGACAATTTGAGCTGTTTTTT
cdr3_aa: CASSPPGAGQFELFF
v_call: TRBV18
cdr3_length: 15
j_call: TRBJ2-2
d_call: .
clone_size: many

cdr3_nt: TGTGCCAGCAGCGAAGACGGGTCGAAAGCATACAATGAGCAGTTCTTC
cdr3_aa: CASSEDGSKAYNEQFF
v_call: TRBV28
cdr3_length: 16
j_call: TRBJ2-1
d_call: .
clone_size: .

cdr3_nt: TGTGCCAGCAGCTTAGAAGGGGGCGGTCAGACCCGGCATTTT
cdr3_aa: CASSLEGGGQTRHF
v_call: TRBV7-9
cdr3_length: 14
j_call: TRBJ1-5
d_call: TRBD1
clone_size: .

cdr3_nt: TGTGCCAGCAGCGTAGTTCAGGAGGGAGACGGGGAGCTGTTTTTT
cdr3_aa: CASSVVQEGDGELFF
v_call: TRBV9
cdr3_length: 15
j_call: TRBJ2-2
d_call: .
clone_size: many

cdr3_nt: TGTGCCAGCTCACCGCGGACCAGTGGCGATAATCAGCCCCAGCATTTT
cdr3_aa: CASSPRTSGDNQPQHF
v_call: TRBV18
cdr3_length: 16
j_call: TRBJ1-5
d_call: .
clone_size: many

cdr3_nt: TGTGCCAGCAGCTTAGCCATTGGCTTTCGGGACTTCTTTGGAAACACCATATATTTT
cdr3_aa: CASSLAIGFRDFFGNTIYF
v_call: TRBV7-9
cdr3_length: 19
j_call: TRBJ1-3
d_call: .
clone_size: .

cdr3_nt: TGTGCCAGCGACGAAGTCTATGGCTACATCTTC
cdr3_aa: CASDEVYGYIF
v_call: TRBV28
cdr3_length: 11
j_call: TRBJ1-2
d_call: .
clone_size: .

cdr3_nt: TGTGCCAGTAGGACTTCATCCACGTCACCCCTCCACTTT
cdr3_aa: CASRTSSTSPLHF
v_call: TRBV19
cdr3_length: 13
j_call: TRBJ1-6
d_call: .
clone_size: medium-sized

cdr3_nt: TGCAGTGCTCCCGGGCGTACAGGGCGACGGAATTCACCCCTCCACTTT
cdr3_aa: CSAPGRTGRRNSPLHF
v_call: TRBV20-1
cdr3_length: 16
j_call: TRBJ1-6
d_call: .
clone_size: .

cdr3_nt: TGTGCCAGCAGGTCCGGGACTAGCGGCCCCTACGAGCAGTACTTC
cdr3_aa: CASRSGTSGPYEQYF
v_call: TRBV27
cdr3_length: 15
j_call: TRBJ2-7
d_call: TRBD2
clone_size: .

cdr3_nt: TGTGCCAGCAGCTCCCCGCGGGCAGGGACTAGCGGGAGGGACGGAATCAAAAACATTCAGTACTTC
cdr3_aa: CASSSPRAGTSGRDGIKNIQYF
v_call: TRBV5-6
cdr3_length: 22
j_call: TRBJ2-4
d_call: TRBD2
clone_size: many

cdr3_nt: TGTGCCAGCAGTCCTATTCAGGGTCACTACAATGAGCAGTTCTTC
cdr3_aa: CASSPIQGHYNEQFF
v_call: TRBV6-4
cdr3_length: 15
j_call: TRBJ2-1
d_call: .
clone_size: .

cdr3_nt: TGCGCCAGCAGCTTGTTGGGGACAGGTGACGAGACCCAGTACTTC
cdr3_aa: CASSLLGTGDETQYF
v_call: TRBV5-1
cdr3_length: 15
j_call: TRBJ2-5
d_call: TRBD1
clone_size: many

cdr3_nt: TGCAGTGCTAGAAGTGGAATGGCTGAAGCTTTCTTT
cdr3_aa: CSARSGMAEAFF
v_call: TRBV20-1
cdr3_length: 12
j_call: TRBJ1-1
d_call: .
clone_size: many

cdr3_nt: TGTGCCAGCAGCTTAGAATTTAGCGTGACCCAGTACTTC
cdr3_aa: CASSLEFSVTQYF
v_call: TRBV7-2
cdr3_length: 13
j_call: TRBJ2-5
d_call: .
clone_size: many

cdr3_nt: TGTGCCAGCAGATCCGTCATGGGGACAGGCGGGGACTCCTACGAGCAGTACTTC
cdr3_aa: CASRSVMGTGGDSYEQYF
v_call: TRBV6-1
cdr3_length: 18
j_call: TRBJ2-7
d_call: TRBD1
clone_size: medium-sized

cdr3_nt: TGTGCCAGTAGCCTATCCGTATCCGTCCACGAGCAGTACTTC
cdr3_aa: CASSLSVSVHEQYF
v_call: TRBV19
cdr3_length: 14
j_call: TRBJ2-7
d_call: .
clone_size: .

cdr3_nt: TGTGCCACTAGTCCTAGCGGGGGGTACGAGCAGTACTTC
cdr3_aa: CATSPSGGYEQYF
v_call: TRBV24-1
cdr3_length: 13
j_call: TRBJ2-7
d_call: TRBD2
clone_size: .

cdr3_nt: TGTGCCAGCAGCTTGGAGGCAGCTCAAGGCTACACCTTC
cdr3_aa: CASSLEAAQGYTF
v_call: TRBV5-4
cdr3_length: 13
j_call: TRBJ1-2
d_call: .
clone_size: many

cdr3_nt: TGTGCCAGCAGCCAAACACGGATGAAAAACATTCAGTACTTC
cdr3_aa: CASSQTRMKNIQYF
v_call: TRBV28
cdr3_length: 14
j_call: TRBJ2-4
d_call: .
clone_size: many